Below are 18 T cell receptor beta chains sequenced from a single sample in a study of blood T cell repertoires in COVID-19. The repertoire was sequenced with immunoSEQ multiplex PCR; TCRdb's copy has only in-frame clones and lacks some. The profile shows 150,000 to 200,000 clones, about 82% of them singletons. Sequenced input: peripheral blood. These receptors were taken from a man in his fifties with active or convalescent COVID-19.

The chain is built from TRBV2 and TRBJ2-2; 11 bases line up with TRBD2. Per germline, CDR1 SNHLY and CDR2 FYNNEI. This CDR3 has 17 amino acids. Unmatched junction bases numbered 12, after V lost 6 bases and J lost 6 bases. The CDR3 coding sequence is TGTGCCAGCAGCGTCTTCACTAGCGGGAGAAAAGCCGGGGAGCTGTTTTTT. Its protein product is CASSVFTSGRKAGELFF.

The V gene is TRBV15, the J gene TRBJ2-1; 10 bases align to TRBD2. The CDR3 is 17 amino acids. J lost 5 bases, V lost 2 bases, and 9 bases had no gene match. CDR1 is LNHNV and CDR2 is YYDKDF in the germline V gene (reference sequence). Written as DNA, the CDR3 is TGTGCCACCAGCAGATACCCAGCGGGAGGGCCTAACAATGAGCAGTTCTTC. Translating it yields CATSRYPAGGPNNEQFF.

J is TRBJ1-4 and V is TRBV6-5, with D possibly being TRBD1 (5 bases). Germline lookup yields CDR1 MNHEY and CDR2 SVGAGI. V lost 8 bases and J 5 bases, leaving 9 bases between the germline ends. The CDR3 runs to 12 residues. The CDR3 loop is CASGHINEKLFF. CDR3 nucleotides: TGTGCCAGCGGACATATAAATGAAAAACTGTTTTTT.

V gene TRBV6-1 combines with J gene TRBJ1-2; D unclear. The ends were cut back, 2 bases at V and 8 bases at J, with 9 bases in the middle. Looked up from germline, CDR1 is MNHNS and CDR2 is SASEGT. The CDR3 loop spans 12 amino acids. CDR3 loop: CASSESFGGYTF. The CDR3 coding sequence is TGTGCCAGCAGTGAATCGTTCGGGGGCTACACCTTC.

V usage is TRBV4-2 and J usage is TRBJ2-7; 7 bases are a match to TRBD2. The V gene end was trimmed by 0 bases and the J gene end by 4 bases; junction bases not matched to a gene: 9. CDR1 is LGHNA, CDR2 YNFKEQ, per germline. The CDR3 loop spans 16 amino acids. The CDR3 loop is CASSQDPAGVAYEQYF. CDR3 sequence (DNA): TGTGCCAGCAGCCAAGATCCCGCGGGAGTGGCGTACGAGCAGTACTTC.

This chain joins TRBV24-1 and TRBJ1-6, with D maybe TRBD1 (6 bases). V dropped 4 bases and J dropped 10 bases, with 13 bases sitting between them. CDR1 is KGHDR, CDR2 SFDVKD, per germline. The CDR3 is made up of 14 amino acids. CDR3 residues: CATSDADSISPLHF. The DNA of the CDR3 is TGTGCCACCAGTGACGCGGACAGCATATCACCCCTCCACTTT.

The chain combines TRBV24-1 with TRBJ1-1; unclear D gene. The V gene's germline CDR1 is KGHDR and CDR2 SFDVKD. The CDR3 extends over 16 amino acids. Between the trimmed V and J ends, which lost 3 bases and 1 base, there was a span of 14 bases. As DNA, the CDR3 is TGTGCCACCAGTGATCTCCGTACGGTCTGGAACACTGAAGCTTTCTTT. Encoded protein: CATSDLRTVWNTEAFF.

V is TRBV6-1 and J is TRBJ2-2, with D perhaps TRBD1 (6 bases). Looked up from germline, CDR1 is MNHNS and CDR2 is SASEGT. The CDR3 covers 12 residues. V dropped 6 bases and J dropped 6 bases, with 8 bases sitting between them. The chain's CDR3 is CASSPGAGELFF. The DNA of the CDR3 is TGTGCCAGCAGCCCAGGGGCCGGGGAGCTGTTTTTT.

The J gene is TRBJ1-1, the V gene TRBV4-1; no clear D. V lost 1 base to trimming and J lost 3 bases, with 12 bases between them. Germline CDR1 reads MGHRA; CDR2 reads YSYEKL. This CDR3 has 15 amino acids. The CDR3 DNA follows: TGCGCCAGCAGCCAAGGTATTGGGAGAGACACTGAAGCTTTCTTT. Its translation: CASSQGIGRDTEAFF.

In its sample, this clone was seen once. The CDR3 loop reads CASSSGTATYEQYF. CDR3 DNA: TGTGCCAGTAGTAGCGGGACCGCTACCTACGAGCAGTACTTC. The rearrangement links TRBV19 to TRBJ2-7; the D gene is possibly TRBD2 (6 bases). The CDR3 contains 14 residues. V lost 4 bases and J lost 2, with 12 bases in between. Germline CDR1 and CDR2: LNHDA and SQIVND (reference sequence).

This chain links TRBV3-1 (or the pseudogene TRBV3-2) with TRBJ2-2; a weak D match, TRBD1 (6 bases). There are 15 residues in the CDR3. CDR1 and CDR2 (germline): LGHDT, YNNKEL (reference sequence). V was cut by 0 bases and J by 8 bases, with 13 bases left in between. The CDR3 sequence is CASSQDVGATGELFF. The CDR3 nucleotides read TGTGCCAGCAGCCAAGACGTGGGGGCTACGGGGGAGCTGTTTTTT.

CDR3 sequence: CASRGQANTEAFF. CDR3 sequence (DNA): TGTGCCAGCAGGGGACAAGCGAACACTGAAGCTTTCTTT. The rearrangement links TRBV28 to TRBJ1-1; the D gene is possibly TRBD1 (6 bases). The length of the CDR3 is 13 residues. The germline gives CDR1 MDHEN, CDR2 SYDVKM. The germline V and J ends were trimmed by 6 bases and 1 base, with 9 bases remaining between them.

The gene calls are TRBV13 and TRBJ2-1; 11 nucleotides match TRBD2. Germline V gene lookup returns CDR1 PRHDT and CDR2 FYEKMQ (reference sequence). The trim removed 5 bases at V and 5 bases at J, leaving 5 bases unmatched. The length of the CDR3 is 15 residues. The CDR3 spells CASSLTSGVDNEQFF. In nucleotides, the CDR3 is TGTGCCAGCAGCCTGACTAGCGGGGTTGACAATGAGCAGTTCTTC.

The chain is built from TRBV6-2 or TRBV6-3 and TRBJ1-5; TRBD1 is a possible D gene (6 bases). This CDR3 has 15 residues. The ends were cut back, 5 bases at V and 4 bases at J, with 15 bases in the middle. The germline CDR1 and CDR2 sequences are MNHEY and SVGEGT. The CDR3 here is CASSTLQGPNQPQHF. CDR3 in DNA: TGTGCCAGCAGTACACTACAGGGACCTAATCAGCCCCAGCATTTT.

In this sample, this clone turned up a few times. This sequence joins TRBV9 and TRBJ1-1; the D gene is possibly TRBD1 (5 bases). Germline V gene lookup returns CDR1 SGDLS and CDR2 YYNGEE. Trimming shortened V by 2 bases and J by 3 bases, and 8 bases separated the two germline ends. This CDR3 contains 13 residues. CDR3 sequence (DNA): TGTGCCAGCAGCGTCGTCAGGGACACTGAAGCTTTCTTT. The encoded protein is CASSVVRDTEAFF.

This clone was seen more than once but under ten times. The V call is TRBV25-1, the J call TRBJ1-2; D is undetermined. Trimming stripped 5 bases from V and 6 bases from J, with 16 bases between. The CDR3 is 14 residues long. The germline V gene encodes CDR1 MGHDK and CDR2 SYGVNS. Here the CDR3 reads CASSISGLPHGYTF. CDR3 in DNA: TGTGCCAGCAGTATCTCTGGACTACCTCATGGCTACACCTTC.

The chain links TRBV6-2 or TRBV6-3 to TRBJ2-7; 8 bases match TRBD1. The CDR3 extends over 15 amino acids. After removal of 1 base from V and 3 bases from J, the junction contained 5 bases not matched to a gene. CDR1 is MNHEY, CDR2 SVGEGT, per germline. The CDR3 protein is CASSYLEQGDYEQYF. The CDR3 DNA is TGTGCCAGCAGTTACTTGGAACAGGGGGACTACGAGCAGTACTTC.

V usage is TRBV6-5 and J usage is TRBJ1-6; 7 bases map to TRBD1. With 9 bases clipped from V and 3 bases from J, the junction kept 5 bases outside the gene matches. Per the germline V gene, CDR1 is MNHEY and CDR2 is SVGAGI. This CDR3 has 14 amino acids. The CDR3: CASYRDSYNSPLHF. As DNA, the CDR3 is TGTGCCAGTTACCGGGACAGCTATAATTCACCCCTCCACTTT.